This T cell receptor beta chain was recorded in a study of radiotherapy plus CTLA-4 blockade in lung cancer. About the study: Objective responses emerged in about 20% of patients, and roughly 32% attained disease control. General study points: Response was reportedly best predicted by early blood T cell clone dynamics, with interferon-beta.

Notes on this clone: The antigen is undetermined. At the DNA level, this CDR3 is encoded by other sequences in the same sample as well.

Profiling relied on immunoSEQ multiplex PCR, and the TCRdb table lists in-frame clones only, not all of them. In the table there are some 90,000 clones, around 86% of which are singletons. Trimming cost V 0 bases and J 9 bases, with 9 bases left between them. The length of the CDR3 is 13 residues. CDR1 MGHRA and CDR2 YSYEKL come from the germline V gene. This TCR came from a human donor with non-small cell lung cancer who had stable disease on radiotherapy plus ipilimumab. The source was peripheral blood, collected from a patient treated with radiotherapy plus ipilimumab. The J gene is TRBJ1-5, the V gene TRBV4-1; no firm D call. The CDR3: CASSQDIGMPQHF. The CDR3 DNA reads as TGCGCCAGCAGCCAAGATATAGGGATGCCCCAGCATTTT.